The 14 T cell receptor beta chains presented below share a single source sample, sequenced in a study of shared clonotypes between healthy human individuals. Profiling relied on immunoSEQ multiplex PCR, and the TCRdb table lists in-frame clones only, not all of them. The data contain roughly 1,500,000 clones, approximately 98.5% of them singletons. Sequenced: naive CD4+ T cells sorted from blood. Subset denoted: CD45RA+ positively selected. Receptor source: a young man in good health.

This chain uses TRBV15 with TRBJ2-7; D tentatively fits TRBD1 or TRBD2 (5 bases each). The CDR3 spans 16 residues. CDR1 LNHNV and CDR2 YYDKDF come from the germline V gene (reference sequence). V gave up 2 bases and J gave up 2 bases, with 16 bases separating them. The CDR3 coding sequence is TGTGCCACCAGCAGAACTGGCGACGGGACGCCCTACGAGCAGTACTTC. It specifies CATSRTGDGTPYEQYF.

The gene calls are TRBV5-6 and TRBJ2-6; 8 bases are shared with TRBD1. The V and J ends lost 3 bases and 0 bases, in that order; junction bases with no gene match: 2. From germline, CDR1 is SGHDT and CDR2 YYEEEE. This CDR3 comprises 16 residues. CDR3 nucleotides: TGTGCCAGCAGCTGGACAGGGAGCTCTGGGGCCAACGTCCTGACTTTC. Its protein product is CASSWTGSSGANVLTF. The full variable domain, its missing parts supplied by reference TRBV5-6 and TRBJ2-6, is DAGVTQSPTHLIKTRGQQVTLRCSPKSGHDTVSWYQQALGQGPQFIFQYYEEEERQRGNFPDRFSGHQFPNYSSELNVNALLLGDSALYLCASSWTGSSGANVLTFGAGSRLTVL.

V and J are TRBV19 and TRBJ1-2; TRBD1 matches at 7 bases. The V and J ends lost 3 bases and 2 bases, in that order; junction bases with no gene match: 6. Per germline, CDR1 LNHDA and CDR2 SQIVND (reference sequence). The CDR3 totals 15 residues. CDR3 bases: TGTGCCAGTAGTATGTTGGACAGGATGAACTATGGCTACACCTTC. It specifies CASSMLDRMNYGYTF.

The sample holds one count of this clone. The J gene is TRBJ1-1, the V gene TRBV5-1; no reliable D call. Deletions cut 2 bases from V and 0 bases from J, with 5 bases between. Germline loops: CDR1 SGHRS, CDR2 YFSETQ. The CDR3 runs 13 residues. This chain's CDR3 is CASSLMLNTEAFF. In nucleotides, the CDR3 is TGCGCCAGCAGCTTAATGCTGAACACTGAAGCTTTCTTT.

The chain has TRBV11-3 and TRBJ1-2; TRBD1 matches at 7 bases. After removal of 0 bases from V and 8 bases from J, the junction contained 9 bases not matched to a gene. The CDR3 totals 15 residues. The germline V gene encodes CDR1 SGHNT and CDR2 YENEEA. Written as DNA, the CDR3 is TGTGCCAGCAGCTTAGAAGGCCTAGGGGGCTCCGGCTACACCTTC. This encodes CASSLEGLGGSGYTF.

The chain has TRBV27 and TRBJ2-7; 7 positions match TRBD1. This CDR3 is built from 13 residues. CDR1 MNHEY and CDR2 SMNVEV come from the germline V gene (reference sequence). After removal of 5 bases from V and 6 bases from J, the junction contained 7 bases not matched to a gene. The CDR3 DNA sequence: TGTGCCAGCAGTGCAGACAGGGTCAGCGAGCAGTACTTC. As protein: CASSADRVSEQYF.

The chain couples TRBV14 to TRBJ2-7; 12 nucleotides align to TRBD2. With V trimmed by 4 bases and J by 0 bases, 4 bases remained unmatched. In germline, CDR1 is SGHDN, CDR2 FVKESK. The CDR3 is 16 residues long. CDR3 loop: CASSPLAGGISYEQYF. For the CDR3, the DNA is TGTGCCAGCAGCCCCCTAGCGGGAGGGATCTCCTACGAGCAGTACTTC.

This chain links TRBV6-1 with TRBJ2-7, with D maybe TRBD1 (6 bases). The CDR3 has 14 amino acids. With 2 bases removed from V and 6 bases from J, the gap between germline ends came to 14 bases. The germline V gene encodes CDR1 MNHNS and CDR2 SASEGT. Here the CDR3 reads CASSESWGRSEQYF. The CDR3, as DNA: TGTGCCAGCAGTGAATCATGGGGGCGTAGCGAGCAGTACTTC.

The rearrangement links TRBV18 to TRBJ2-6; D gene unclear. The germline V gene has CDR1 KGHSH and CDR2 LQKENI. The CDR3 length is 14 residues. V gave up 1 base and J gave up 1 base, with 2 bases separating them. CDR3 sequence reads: CASSPQSGANVLTF. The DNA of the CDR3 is TGTGCCAGCTCACCACAGTCTGGGGCCAACGTCCTGACTTTC.

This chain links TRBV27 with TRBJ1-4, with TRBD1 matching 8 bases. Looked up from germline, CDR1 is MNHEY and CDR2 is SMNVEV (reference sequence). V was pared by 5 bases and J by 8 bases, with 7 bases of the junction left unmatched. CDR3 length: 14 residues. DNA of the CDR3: TGTGCCAGCAGTCCACGACAGGGGTCCGAAAAACTGTTTTTT. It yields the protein CASSPRQGSEKLFF.

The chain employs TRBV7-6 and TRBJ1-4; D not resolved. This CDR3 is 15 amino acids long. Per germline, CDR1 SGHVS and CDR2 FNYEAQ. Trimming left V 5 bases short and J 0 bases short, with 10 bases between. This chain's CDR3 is CASSPRVATNEKLFF. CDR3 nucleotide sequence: TGTGCCAGCAGCCCACGAGTTGCAACTAATGAAAAACTGTTTTTT.

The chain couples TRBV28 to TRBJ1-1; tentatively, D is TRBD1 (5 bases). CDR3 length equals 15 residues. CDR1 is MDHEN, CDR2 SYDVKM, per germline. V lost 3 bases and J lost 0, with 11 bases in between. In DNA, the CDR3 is TGTGCCAGCAGTTTCGGGGGAACTATGAACACTGAAGCTTTCTTT. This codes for CASSFGGTMNTEAFF.

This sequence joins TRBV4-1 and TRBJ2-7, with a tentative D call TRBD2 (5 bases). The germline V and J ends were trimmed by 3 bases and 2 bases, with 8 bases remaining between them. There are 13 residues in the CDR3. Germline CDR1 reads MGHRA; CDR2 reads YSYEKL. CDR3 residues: CASSHPGAYEQYF. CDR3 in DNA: TGCGCCAGCAGCCATCCCGGGGCCTACGAGCAGTACTTC.

The CDR3 here is CASTRSGRTNTGELFF. In DNA form, the CDR3 reads TGTGCCAGCACCCGTAGCGGGAGGACGAACACCGGGGAGCTGTTTTTT. V is TRBV28 and J is TRBJ2-2; 10 nucleotides match TRBD2. Looked up from germline, CDR1 is MDHEN and CDR2 is SYDVKM. This CDR3 has 16 amino acids. V lost 7 bases and J lost 0; bases outside the gene matches: 5.